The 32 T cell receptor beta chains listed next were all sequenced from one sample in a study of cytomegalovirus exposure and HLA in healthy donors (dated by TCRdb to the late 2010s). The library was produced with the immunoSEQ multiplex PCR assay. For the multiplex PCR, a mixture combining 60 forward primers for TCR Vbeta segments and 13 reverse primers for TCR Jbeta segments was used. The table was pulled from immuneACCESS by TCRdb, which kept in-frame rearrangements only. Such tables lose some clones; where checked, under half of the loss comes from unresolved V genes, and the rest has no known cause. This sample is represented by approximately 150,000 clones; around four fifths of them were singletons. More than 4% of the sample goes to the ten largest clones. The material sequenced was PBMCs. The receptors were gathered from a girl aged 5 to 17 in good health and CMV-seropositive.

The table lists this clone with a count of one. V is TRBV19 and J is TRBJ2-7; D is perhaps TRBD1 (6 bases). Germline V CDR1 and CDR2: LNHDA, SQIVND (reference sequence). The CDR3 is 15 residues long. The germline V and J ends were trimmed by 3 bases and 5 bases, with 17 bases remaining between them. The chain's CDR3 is CASSMGHSPRHEQYF. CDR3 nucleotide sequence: TGTGCCAGTAGTATGGGACACTCCCCACGGCACGAGCAGTACTTC.

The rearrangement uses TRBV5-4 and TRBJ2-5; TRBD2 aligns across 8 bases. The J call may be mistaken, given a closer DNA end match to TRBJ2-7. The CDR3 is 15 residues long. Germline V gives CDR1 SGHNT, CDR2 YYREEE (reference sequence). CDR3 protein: CASSLAAGGPYEQYF. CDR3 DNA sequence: TGTGCCAGCAGCTTAGCTGCGGGGGGCCCCTACGAGCAGTACTTC.

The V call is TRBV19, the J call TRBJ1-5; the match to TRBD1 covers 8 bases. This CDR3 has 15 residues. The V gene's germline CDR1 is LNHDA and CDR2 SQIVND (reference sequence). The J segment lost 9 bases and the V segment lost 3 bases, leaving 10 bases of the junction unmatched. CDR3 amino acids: CASSIRGRPRAPQHF. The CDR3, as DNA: TGTGCCAGTAGTATCAGGGGGCGGCCTCGCGCGCCCCAGCATTTT.

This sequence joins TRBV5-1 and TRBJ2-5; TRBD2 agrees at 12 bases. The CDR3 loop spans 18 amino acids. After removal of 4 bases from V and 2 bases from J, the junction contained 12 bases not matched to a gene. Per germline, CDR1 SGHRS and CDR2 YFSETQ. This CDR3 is CASSLWTSGVGRQETQYF. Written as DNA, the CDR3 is TGCGCCAGCAGCCTGTGGACTAGCGGGGTTGGTAGGCAAGAGACCCAGTACTTC.

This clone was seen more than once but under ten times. CDR3 sequence (DNA): TGTGCCAGCAGCTTACGGGACACCTATGGCTACACCTTC. Translation gives CASSLRDTYGYTF. The V and J genes are TRBV7-8 and TRBJ1-2; TRBD1 is a possible D gene (6 bases). Germline V gene data show CDR1 as SGHVS and CDR2 as FQNEAQ. V shed 2 bases and J shed 4 bases, with 8 bases lying between them. The CDR3 runs to 13 residues.

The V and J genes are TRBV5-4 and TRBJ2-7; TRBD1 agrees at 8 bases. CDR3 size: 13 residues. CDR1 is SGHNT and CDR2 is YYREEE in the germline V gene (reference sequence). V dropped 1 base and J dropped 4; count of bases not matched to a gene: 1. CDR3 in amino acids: CASSLNRGYEQYF. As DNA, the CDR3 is TGTGCCAGCAGCTTGAACAGGGGGTACGAGCAGTACTTC. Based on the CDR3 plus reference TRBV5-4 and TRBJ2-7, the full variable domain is ETGVTQSPTHLIKTRGQQVTLRCSSQSGHNTVSWYQQALGQGPQFIFQYYREEENGRGNFPPRFSGLQFPNYSSELNVNALELDDSALYLCASSLNRGYEQYFGPGTRLTVT.

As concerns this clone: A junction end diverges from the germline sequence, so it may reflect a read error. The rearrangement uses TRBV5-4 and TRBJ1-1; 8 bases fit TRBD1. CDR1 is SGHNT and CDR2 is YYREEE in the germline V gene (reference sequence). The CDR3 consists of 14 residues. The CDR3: CAGRSDRANTEAFF. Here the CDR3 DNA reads TGTGCCGGCAGGTCGGACAGGGCGAACACTGAAGCTTTCTTT. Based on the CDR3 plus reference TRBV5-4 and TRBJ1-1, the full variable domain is ETGVTQSPTHLIKTRGQQVTLRCSSQSGHNTVSWYQQALGQGPQFIFQYYREEENGRGNFPPRFSGLQFPNYSSELNVNALELDDSALYLCAGRSDRANTEAFFGQGTRLTVV.

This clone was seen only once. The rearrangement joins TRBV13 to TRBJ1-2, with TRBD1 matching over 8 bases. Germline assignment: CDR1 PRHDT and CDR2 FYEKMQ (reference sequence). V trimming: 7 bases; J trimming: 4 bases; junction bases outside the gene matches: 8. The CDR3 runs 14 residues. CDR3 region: CASILTGGPYGYTF. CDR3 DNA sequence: TGTGCCAGCATCCTCACAGGGGGTCCCTATGGCTACACCTTC.

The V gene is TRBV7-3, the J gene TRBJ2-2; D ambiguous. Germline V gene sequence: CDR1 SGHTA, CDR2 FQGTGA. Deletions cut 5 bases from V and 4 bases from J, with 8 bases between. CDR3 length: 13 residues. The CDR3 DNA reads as TGTGCCAGCAGCCCGAGGAGCACCGGGGAGCTGTTTTTT. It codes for CASSPRSTGELFF.

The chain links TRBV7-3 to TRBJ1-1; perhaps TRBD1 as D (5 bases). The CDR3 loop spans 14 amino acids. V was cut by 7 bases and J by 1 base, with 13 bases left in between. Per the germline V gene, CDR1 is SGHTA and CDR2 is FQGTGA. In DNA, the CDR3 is TGTGCCAGCACCGCCGGGGGAGAGAACACTGAAGCTTTCTTT. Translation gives CASTAGGENTEAFF.

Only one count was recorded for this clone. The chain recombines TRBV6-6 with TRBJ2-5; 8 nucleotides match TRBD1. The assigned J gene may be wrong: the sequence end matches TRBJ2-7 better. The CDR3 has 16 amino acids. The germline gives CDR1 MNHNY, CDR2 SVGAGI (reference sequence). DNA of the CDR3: TGTGCCAGCAGTTACACTGGACAGGGTCCAGCCTACGAGCAGTACTTC. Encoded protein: CASSYTGQGPAYEQYF.

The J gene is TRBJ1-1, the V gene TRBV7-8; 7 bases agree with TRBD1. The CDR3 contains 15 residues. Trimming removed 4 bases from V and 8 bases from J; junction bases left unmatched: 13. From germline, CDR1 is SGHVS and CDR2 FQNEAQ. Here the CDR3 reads CASSSRRTGATEAFF. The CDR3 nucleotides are TGTGCCAGCAGCTCGCGAAGAACAGGGGCGACAGAAGCTTTCTTT.

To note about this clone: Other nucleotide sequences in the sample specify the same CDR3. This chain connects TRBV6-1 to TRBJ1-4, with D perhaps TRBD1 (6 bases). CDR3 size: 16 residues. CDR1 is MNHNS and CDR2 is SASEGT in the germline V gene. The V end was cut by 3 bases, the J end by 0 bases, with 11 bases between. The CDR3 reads CASSDPDSSTNEKLFF. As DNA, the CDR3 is TGTGCCAGCAGTGACCCGGACAGTTCAACTAATGAAAAACTGTTTTTT.

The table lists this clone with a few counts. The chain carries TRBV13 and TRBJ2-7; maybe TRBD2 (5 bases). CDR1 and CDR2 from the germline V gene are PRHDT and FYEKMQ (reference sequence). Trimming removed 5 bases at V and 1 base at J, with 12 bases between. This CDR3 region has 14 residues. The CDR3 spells CASSQTIQSYEQYF. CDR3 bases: TGTGCCAGCAGCCAGACTATTCAATCCTACGAGCAGTACTTC.

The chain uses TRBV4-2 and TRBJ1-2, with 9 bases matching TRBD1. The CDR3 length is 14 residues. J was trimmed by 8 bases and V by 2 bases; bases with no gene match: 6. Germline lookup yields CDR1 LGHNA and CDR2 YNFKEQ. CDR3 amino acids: CASSQPGQGKGYTF. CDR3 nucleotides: TGTGCCAGCAGCCAACCCGGACAGGGGAAAGGCTACACCTTC.

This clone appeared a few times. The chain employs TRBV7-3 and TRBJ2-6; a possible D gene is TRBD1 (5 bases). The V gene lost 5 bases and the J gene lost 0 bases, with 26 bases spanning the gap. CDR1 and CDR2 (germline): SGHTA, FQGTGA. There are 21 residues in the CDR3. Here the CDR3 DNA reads TGTGCCAGCAGCCCTTCGTCTTTTCAGGGTATGCTCCCCTCTGGGGCCAACGTCCTGACTTTC. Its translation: CASSPSSFQGMLPSGANVLTF.

The CDR3 spells CASSHPTGGWNEQFF. CDR3 in DNA: TGTGCCAGCAGCCATCCGACAGGGGGTTGGAATGAGCAGTTCTTC. V and J are TRBV7-8 and TRBJ2-1; 9 nucleotides line up with TRBD1. The length of the CDR3 is 15 residues. The V gene end was trimmed by 5 bases and the J gene end by 7 bases; junction bases not matched to a gene: 9. The germline gives CDR1 SGHVS, CDR2 FQNEAQ. The variable domain in full, completed from reference TRBV7-8 and TRBJ2-1, reads GAGVSQSPRYKVAKRGQDVALRCDPISGHVSLFWYQQALGQGPEFLTYFQNEAQLDKSGLPSDRFFAERPEGSVSTLKIQRTQQEDSAVYLCASSHPTGGWNEQFFGPGTRLTVL.

CDR3: CASSLLGATYNSPLHF. CDR3 DNA sequence: TGTGCCAGCTCACTTTTAGGGGCCACCTATAATTCACCCCTCCACTTT. The chain recombines TRBV18 with TRBJ1-6; TRBD1 might be the D (5 bases). This CDR3 has 16 residues. Germline V gene lookup returns CDR1 KGHSH and CDR2 LQKENI. With 4 bases removed from V and 2 bases from J, the gap between germline ends came to 12 bases. Variable domain in full (rest from reference TRBV18 and TRBJ1-6): NAGVMQNPRHLVRRRGQEARLRCSPMKGHSHVYWYRQLPEEGLKFMVYLQKENIIDESGMPKERFSAEFPKEGPSILRIQQVVRGDSAAYFCASSLLGATYNSPLHFGNGTRLTVT.

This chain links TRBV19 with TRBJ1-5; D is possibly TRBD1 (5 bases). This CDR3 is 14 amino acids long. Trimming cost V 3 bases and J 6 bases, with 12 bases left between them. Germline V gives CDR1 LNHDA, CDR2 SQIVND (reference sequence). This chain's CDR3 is CASSIRWGLQPQHF. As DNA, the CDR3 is TGTGCCAGTAGTATTAGGTGGGGCCTTCAGCCCCAGCATTTT.

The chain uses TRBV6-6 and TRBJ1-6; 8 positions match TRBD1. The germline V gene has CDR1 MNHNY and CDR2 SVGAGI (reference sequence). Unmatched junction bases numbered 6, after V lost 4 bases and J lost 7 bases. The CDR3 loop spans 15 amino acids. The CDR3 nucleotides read TGTGCCAGCAGTTCCTGGACAGGGCAGAATTCACCCCTCCACTTT. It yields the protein CASSSWTGQNSPLHF.

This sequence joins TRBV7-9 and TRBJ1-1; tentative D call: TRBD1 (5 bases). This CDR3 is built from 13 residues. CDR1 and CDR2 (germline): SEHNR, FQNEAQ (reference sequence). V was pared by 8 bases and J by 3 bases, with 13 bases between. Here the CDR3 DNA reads TGTGCCAGCCGCGGGGCGAAGGACACTGAAGCTTTCTTT. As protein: CASRGAKDTEAFF.

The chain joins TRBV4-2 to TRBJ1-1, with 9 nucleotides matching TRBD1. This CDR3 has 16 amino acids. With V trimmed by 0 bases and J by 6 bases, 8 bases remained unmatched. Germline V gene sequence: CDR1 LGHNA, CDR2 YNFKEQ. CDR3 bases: TGTGCCAGCAGCCAAGATATGGGACAGGGATCCGCTGAAGCTTTCTTT. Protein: CASSQDMGQGSAEAFF.

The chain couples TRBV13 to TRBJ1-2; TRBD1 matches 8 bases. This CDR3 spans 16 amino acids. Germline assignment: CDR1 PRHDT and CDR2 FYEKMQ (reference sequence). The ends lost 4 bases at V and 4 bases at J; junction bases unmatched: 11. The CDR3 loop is CASSSRPTGTGYGYTF. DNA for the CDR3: TGTGCCAGCAGCTCCAGACCTACAGGGACAGGCTATGGCTACACCTTC.

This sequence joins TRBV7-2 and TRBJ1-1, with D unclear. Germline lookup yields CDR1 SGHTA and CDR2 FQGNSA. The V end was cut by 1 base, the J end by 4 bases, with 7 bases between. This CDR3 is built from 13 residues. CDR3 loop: CASSLVGSTEAFF. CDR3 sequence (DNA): TGTGCCAGCAGCTTAGTAGGGAGCACTGAAGCTTTCTTT.

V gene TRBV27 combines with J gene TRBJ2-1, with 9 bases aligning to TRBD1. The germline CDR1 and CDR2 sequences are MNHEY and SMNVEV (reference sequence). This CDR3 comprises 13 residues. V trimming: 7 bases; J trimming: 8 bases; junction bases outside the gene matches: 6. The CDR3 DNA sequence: TGTGCCAGCACCTTGGGACAGGGAGATGAGCAGTTCTTC. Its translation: CASTLGQGDEQFF.

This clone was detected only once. CDR3 loop: CAISVGQGSTYGYTF. The CDR3 DNA reads as TGTGCCATCAGTGTTGGACAGGGAAGTACCTATGGCTACACCTTC. This sequence joins TRBV10-3 and TRBJ1-2; 8 nucleotides agree with TRBD1. This CDR3 is built from 15 residues. Germline values: CDR1 ENHRY, CDR2 SYGVKD. The V segment lost 4 bases and the J segment 4 bases; nucleotides outside the gene matches: 8.

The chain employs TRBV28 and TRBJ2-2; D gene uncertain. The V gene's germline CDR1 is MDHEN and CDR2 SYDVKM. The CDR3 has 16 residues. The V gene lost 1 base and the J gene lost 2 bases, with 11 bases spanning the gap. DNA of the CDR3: TGTGCCAGCAGTTTATCTTCCGAGATTAACACCGGGGAGCTGTTTTTT. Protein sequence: CASSLSSEINTGELFF.

In nucleotides, the CDR3 is TGTGCCAGCGGGGACAGGGCGTACGGAAACACCATATATTTT. Translating gives CASGDRAYGNTIYF. V usage is TRBV7-8 and J usage is TRBJ1-3; 9 bases are a match to TRBD1. J lost 4 bases, V lost 8 bases, and 6 bases had no gene match. The CDR3 sequence is 14 residues long. Per the germline V gene, CDR1 is SGHVS and CDR2 is FQNEAQ.

The CDR3 here is CASSLWTGSNQPQHF. The CDR3 DNA is TGTGCCAGCAGCTTGTGGACAGGGTCCAATCAGCCCCAGCATTTT. The J gene is TRBJ1-5, the V gene TRBV5-5; 8 bases are shared with TRBD1. CDR3 length: 15 residues. In germline, CDR1 is SGHKS, CDR2 YYEKEE (reference sequence). With 1 base clipped from V and 3 bases from J, the junction kept 3 bases outside the gene matches.

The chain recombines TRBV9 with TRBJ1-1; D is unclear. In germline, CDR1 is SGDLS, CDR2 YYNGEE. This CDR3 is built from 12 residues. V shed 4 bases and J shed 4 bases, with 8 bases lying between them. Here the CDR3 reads CASSRGGTEAFF. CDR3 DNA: TGTGCCAGCAGCCGGGGAGGCACTGAAGCTTTCTTT.

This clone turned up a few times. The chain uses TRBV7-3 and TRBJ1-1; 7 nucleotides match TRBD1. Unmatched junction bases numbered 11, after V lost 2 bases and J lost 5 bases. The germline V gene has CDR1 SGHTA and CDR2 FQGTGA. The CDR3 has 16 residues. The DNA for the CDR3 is TGTGCCAGCAGCTTAGGACCCCCAGGGGGAGGAACTGAAGCTTTCTTT. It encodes CASSLGPPGGGTEAFF.

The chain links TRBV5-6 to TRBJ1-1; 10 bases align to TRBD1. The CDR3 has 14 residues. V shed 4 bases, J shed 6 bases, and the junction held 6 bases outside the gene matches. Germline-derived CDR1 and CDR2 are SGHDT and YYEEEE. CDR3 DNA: TGTGCCAGCAGCACGGGACAGGGGTTCGCTGAAGCTTTCTTT. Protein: CASSTGQGFAEAFF.